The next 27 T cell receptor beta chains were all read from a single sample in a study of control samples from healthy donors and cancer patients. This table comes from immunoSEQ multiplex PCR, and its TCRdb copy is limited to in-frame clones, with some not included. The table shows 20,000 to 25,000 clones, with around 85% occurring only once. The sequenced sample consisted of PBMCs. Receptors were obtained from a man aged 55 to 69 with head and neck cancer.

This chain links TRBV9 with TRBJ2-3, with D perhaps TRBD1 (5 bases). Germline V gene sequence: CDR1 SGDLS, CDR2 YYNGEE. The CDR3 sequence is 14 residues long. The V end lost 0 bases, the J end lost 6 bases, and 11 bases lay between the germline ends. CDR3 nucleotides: TGTGCCAGCAGCGTAGCACAGGCGGCTGATACGCAGTATTTT. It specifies CASSVAQAADTQYF.

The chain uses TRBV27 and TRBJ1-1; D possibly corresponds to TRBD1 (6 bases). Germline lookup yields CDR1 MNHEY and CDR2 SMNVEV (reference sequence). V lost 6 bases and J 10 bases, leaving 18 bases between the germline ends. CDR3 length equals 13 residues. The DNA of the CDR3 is TGTGCCAGCAGCCCTCAGGGGAGCTTCGGAGCTTTCTTT. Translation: CASSPQGSFGAFF.

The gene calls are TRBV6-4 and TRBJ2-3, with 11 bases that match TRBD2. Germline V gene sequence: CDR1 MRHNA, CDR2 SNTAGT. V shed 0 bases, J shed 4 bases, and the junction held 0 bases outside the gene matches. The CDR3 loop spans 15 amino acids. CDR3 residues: CASSDSSGRADTQYF. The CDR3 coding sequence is TGTGCCAGCAGTGACTCTAGCGGGAGGGCAGATACGCAGTATTTT.

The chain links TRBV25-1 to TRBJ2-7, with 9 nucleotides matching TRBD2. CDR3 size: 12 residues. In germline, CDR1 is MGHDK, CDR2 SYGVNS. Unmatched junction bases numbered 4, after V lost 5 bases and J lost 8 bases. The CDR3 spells CASSKASGKQYF. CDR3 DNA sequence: TGTGCCAGCAGTAAAGCTAGCGGGAAGCAGTACTTC.

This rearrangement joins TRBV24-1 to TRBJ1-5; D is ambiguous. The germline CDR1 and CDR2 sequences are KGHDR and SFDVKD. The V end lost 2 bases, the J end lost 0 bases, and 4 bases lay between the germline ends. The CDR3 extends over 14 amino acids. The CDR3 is CATSDWNSNQPQHF. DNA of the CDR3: TGTGCCACCAGTGATTGGAATAGCAATCAGCCCCAGCATTTT.

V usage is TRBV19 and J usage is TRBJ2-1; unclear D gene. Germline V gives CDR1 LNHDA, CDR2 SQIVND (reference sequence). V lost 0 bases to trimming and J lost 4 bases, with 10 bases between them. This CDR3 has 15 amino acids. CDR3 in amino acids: CASSIDWGSYNEQFF. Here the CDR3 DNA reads TGTGCCAGTAGTATAGATTGGGGATCGTACAATGAGCAGTTCTTC.

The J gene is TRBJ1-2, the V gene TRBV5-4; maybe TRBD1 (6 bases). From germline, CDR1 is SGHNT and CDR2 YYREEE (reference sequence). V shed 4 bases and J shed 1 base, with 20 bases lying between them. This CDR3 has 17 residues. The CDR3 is CASSVPGHPENNYGYTF. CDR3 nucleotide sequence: TGTGCCAGCAGCGTGCCGGGACACCCTGAAAATAACTATGGCTACACCTTC.

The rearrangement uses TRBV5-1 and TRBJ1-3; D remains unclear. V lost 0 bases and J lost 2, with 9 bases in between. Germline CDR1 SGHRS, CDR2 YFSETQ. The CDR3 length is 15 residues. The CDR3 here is CASSLGAGPGNTIYF. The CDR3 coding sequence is TGCGCCAGCAGCTTGGGAGCAGGACCTGGAAACACCATATATTTT.

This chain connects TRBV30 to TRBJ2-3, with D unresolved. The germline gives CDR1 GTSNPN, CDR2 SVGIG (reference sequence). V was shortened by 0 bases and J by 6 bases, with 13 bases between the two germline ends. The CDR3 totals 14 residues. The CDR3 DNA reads TGTGCCTGGAGTGTCTATGAAGAATTCGATACGCAGTATTTT. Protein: CAWSVYEEFDTQYF.

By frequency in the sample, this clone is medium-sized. The CDR3, as DNA: TGTGCCAGTAGTATAGGCTCCCTGGAGCTCAATGAGCAGTTCTTC. Translation gives CASSIGSLELNEQFF. The rearrangement uses TRBV19 and TRBJ2-1, with D uncertain. The CDR3 length is 15 residues. Trimming took 1 base from V and 6 from J, leaving 13 bases between them. Germline lookup yields CDR1 LNHDA and CDR2 SQIVND (reference sequence).

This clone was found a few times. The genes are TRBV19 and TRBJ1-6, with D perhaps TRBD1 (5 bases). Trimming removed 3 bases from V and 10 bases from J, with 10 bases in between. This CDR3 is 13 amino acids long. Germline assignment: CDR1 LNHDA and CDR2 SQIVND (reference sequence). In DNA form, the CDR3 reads TGTGCCAGTAGTATCTTTGGGGACTCACCCCTCCACTTT. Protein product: CASSIFGDSPLHF.

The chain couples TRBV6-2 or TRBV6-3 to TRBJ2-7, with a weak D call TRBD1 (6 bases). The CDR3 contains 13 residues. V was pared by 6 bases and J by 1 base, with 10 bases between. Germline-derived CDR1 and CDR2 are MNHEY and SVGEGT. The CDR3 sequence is CASSDQGSYEQYF. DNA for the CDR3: TGTGCCAGCAGCGATCAGGGGTCCTACGAGCAGTACTTC.

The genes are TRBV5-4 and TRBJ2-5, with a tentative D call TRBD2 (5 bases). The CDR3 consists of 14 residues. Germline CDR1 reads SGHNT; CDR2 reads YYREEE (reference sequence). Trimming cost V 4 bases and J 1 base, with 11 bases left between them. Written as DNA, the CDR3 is TGTGCCAGCAGCGCCAGCGGCGCCCAAGAGACCCAGTACTTC. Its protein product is CASSASGAQETQYF.

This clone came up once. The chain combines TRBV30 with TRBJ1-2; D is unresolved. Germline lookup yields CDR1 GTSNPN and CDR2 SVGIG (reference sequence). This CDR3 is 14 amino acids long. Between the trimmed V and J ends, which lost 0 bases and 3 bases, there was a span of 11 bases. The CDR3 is CAWSVGLLYYGYTF. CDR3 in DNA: TGTGCCTGGAGTGTCGGATTATTGTACTATGGCTACACCTTC.

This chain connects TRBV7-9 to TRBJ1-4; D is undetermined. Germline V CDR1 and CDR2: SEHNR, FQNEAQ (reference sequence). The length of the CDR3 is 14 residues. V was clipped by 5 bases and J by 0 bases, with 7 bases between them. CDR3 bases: TGTGCCAGCAGCCGGGCTGCAACTAATGAAAAACTGTTTTTT. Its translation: CASSRAATNEKLFF. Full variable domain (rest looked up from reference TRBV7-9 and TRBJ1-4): DTGVSQNPRHKITKRGQNVTFRCDPISEHNRLYWYRQTLGQGPEFLTYFQNEAQLEKSRLLSDRFSAERPKGSFSTLEIQRTEQGDSAMYLCASSRAATNEKLFFGSGTQLSVL.

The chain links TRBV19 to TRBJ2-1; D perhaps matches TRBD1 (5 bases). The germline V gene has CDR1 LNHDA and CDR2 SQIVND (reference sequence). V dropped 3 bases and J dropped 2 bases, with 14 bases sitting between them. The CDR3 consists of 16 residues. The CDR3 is CASSMGPGRAYNEQFF. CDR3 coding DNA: TGTGCCAGTAGTATGGGGCCCGGACGGGCCTACAATGAGCAGTTCTTC.

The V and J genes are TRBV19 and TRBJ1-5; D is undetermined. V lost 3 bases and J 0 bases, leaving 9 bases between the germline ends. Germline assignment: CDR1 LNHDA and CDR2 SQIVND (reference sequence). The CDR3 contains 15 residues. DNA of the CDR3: TGTGCCAGTAGTATTTATCAAAATAGCAATCAGCCCCAGCATTTT. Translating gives CASSIYQNSNQPQHF. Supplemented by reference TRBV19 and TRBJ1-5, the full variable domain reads DGGITQSPKYLFRKEGQNVTLSCEQNLNHDAMYWYRQDPGQGLRLIYYSQIVNDFQKGDIAEGYSVSREKKESFPLTVTSAQKNPTAFYLCASSIYQNSNQPQHFGDGTRLSIL.

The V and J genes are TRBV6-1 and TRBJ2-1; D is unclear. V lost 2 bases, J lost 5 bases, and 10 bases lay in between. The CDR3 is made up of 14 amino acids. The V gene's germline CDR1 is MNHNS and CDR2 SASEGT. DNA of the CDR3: TGTGCCAGCAGTGAAAGTTGGCTTCACAATGAGCAGTTCTTC. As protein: CASSESWLHNEQFF.

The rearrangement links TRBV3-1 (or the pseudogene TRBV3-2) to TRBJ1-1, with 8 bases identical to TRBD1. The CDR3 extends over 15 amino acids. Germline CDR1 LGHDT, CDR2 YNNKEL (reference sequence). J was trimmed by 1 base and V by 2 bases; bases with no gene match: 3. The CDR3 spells CASSQRTGPNTEAFF. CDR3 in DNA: TGTGCCAGCAGCCAACGGACAGGGCCGAACACTGAAGCTTTCTTT.

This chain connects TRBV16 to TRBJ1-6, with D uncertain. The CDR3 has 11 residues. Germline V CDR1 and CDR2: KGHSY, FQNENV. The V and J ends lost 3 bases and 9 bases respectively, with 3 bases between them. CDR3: CASSQGSPLHF. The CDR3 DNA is TGTGCCAGCAGCCAGGGTTCACCCCTCCACTTT.

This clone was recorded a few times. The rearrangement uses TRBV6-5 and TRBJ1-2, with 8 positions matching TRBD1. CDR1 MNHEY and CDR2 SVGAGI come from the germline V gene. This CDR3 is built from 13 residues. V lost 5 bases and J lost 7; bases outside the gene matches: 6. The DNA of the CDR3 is TGTGCCAGCAGTCGGACAGGGATGGTTGGCTACACCTTC. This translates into CASSRTGMVGYTF.

CDR3 in DNA: TGTGCCAGCAGTGAGGTCGATAATTCACCCCTCCACTTT. Its protein is CASSEVDNSPLHF. This rearrangement joins TRBV6-1 to TRBJ1-6; D uncertain. Deletions cut 3 bases from V and 5 bases from J, with 5 bases between. The CDR3 totals 13 residues. CDR1 is MNHNS and CDR2 is SASEGT in the germline V gene.

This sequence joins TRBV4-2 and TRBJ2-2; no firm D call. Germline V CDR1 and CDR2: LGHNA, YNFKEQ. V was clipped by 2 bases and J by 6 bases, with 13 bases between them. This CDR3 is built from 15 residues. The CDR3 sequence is CASSQTTGGSGELFF. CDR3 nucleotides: TGTGCCAGCAGCCAAACAACCGGTGGCTCCGGGGAGCTGTTTTTT.

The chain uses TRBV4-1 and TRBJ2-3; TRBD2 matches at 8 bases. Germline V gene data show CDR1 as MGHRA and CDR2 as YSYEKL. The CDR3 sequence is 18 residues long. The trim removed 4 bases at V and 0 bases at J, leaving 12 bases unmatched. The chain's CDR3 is CASSRPPGASGSTDTQYF. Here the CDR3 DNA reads TGCGCCAGCAGCCGCCCGCCGGGGGCTAGCGGGAGCACAGATACGCAGTATTTT.

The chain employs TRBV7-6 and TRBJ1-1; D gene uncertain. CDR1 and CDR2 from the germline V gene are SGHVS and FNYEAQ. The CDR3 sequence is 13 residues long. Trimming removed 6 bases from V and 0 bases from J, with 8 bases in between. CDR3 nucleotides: TGTGCCAGCAGTGTCGCGATGAACACTGAAGCTTTCTTT. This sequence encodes CASSVAMNTEAFF. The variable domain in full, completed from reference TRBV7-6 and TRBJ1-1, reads GAGVSQSPRYKVTKRGQDVALRCDPISGHVSLYWYRQALGQGPEFLTYFNYEAQQDKSGLPNDRFSAERPEGSISTLTIQRTEQRDSAMYRCASSVAMNTEAFFGQGTRLTVV.

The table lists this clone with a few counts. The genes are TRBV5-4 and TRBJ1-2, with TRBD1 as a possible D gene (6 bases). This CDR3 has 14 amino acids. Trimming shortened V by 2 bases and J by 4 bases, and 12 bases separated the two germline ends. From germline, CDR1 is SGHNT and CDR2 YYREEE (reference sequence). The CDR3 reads CASSLAGQIYGYTF. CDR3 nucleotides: TGTGCCAGCAGCTTAGCTGGACAGATCTATGGCTACACCTTC.

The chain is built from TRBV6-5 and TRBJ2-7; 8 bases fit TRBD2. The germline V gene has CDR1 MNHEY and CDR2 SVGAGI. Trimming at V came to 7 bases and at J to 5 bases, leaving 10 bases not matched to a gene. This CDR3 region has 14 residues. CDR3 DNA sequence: TGTGCCAGCACCCCGGGGAGCGGGAGTAACGAGCAGTACTTC. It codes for CASTPGSGSNEQYF.